Listed below are T cell receptor beta chains from one sample, sequenced in a study of T cell repertoires in cytomegalovirus infection. One entry per CDR3 protein, called by TCRdb with MiXCR from the reads. The profile covers roughly 720,000 distinct CDR3 sequences, with 35% to 45% appearing a single time and 2.5% to 3.5% taken by the ten largest. Sequenced sample: PBMCs. The receptor source for this set is a human donor in good health (CMV status not recorded). Some clones in this sample may be carry-over from other donors' samples. The CDR3 runs from the conserved cysteine through the conserved F or W. Each record gives: J gene, V gene, D gene, clone size, CDR3 protein, CDR3 DNA. The D gene is left open where the match is weak. Clone size is stated in some rows and not others, as once, few, many or a class when expanded.

TRBJ2-3,TRBV24-1,TRBD2,few,CATSDLSGGKADTQYF,TGTGCCACCAGTGATTTGAGCGGGGGTAAGGCAGATACGCAGTATTTT
TRBJ2-5,TRBV28,TRBD2,NA,CASSSPGTSGRARETQYF,TGTGCCAGCAGTTCCCCCGGGACTAGCGGGAGGGCCCGGGAGACCCAGTACTTC
TRBJ2-2,TRBV7-2,TRBD2,few,CASSPPSGSITGELFF,TGTGCCAGCAGCCCACCCAGCGGGAGTATAACCGGGGAGCTGTTTTTT
TRBJ1-2,TRBV28,TRBD1,few,CASSPPGQGSYGYTF,TGTGCCAGCAGTCCCCCGGGACAGGGGAGCTATGGCTACACCTTC
TRBJ1-2,TRBV7-2,TRBD1,many,CASSLVRTGYGYTF,TGTGCCAGCAGCTTAGTACGGACAGGGTATGGCTACACCTTC
TRBJ2-3,TRBV5-3,TRBD2,NA,CASSTRTSGATDTQYF,TGTGCCAGCAGCACGCGGACTAGCGGGGCAACAGATACGCAGTATTTT
TRBJ1-1,TRBV6-1,TRBD1,many,CASSEAAGTGATEAFF,TGTGCCAGCAGTGAAGCTGCCGGGACAGGGGCCACTGAAGCTTTCTTT
TRBJ2-1,TRBV28,NA,few,CASTMTVSYNEQFF,TGTGCCAGCACCATGACAGTCTCCTACAATGAGCAGTTCTTC
TRBJ1-4,TRBV7-2,NA,NA,CASGDNQGLVEKLFF,TGTGCCAGCGGGGATAATCAGGGGCTCGTTGAAAAACTGTTTTTT
TRBJ2-1,TRBV27,NA,NA,CASSSQIHNEQFF,TGTGCCAGCAGTTCCCAGATTCACAATGAGCAGTTCTTC
TRBJ1-6,TRBV15,TRBD1,few,CATSRELRTGALNSPLHF,TGTGCCACCAGCAGAGAGTTACGGACAGGGGCCCTGAATTCACCCCTCCACTTT
TRBJ1-1,TRBV5-6,NA,NA,CASGYGTEAFF,TGTGCCAGCGGTTACGGCACTGAAGCTTTCTTT
TRBJ1-5,TRBV28,NA,NA,CASRDGQINQPQHF,TGTGCCAGCAGAGATGGACAGATCAATCAGCCCCAGCATTTT
TRBJ2-1,TRBV7-2,NA,many,CASSITGTYYNEQFF,TGTGCCAGCAGCATTACCGGGACTTATTACAATGAGCAGTTCTTC
TRBJ2-5,TRBV4-1,TRBD2,few,CASSLLAGQQETQYF,TGCGCCAGCAGCCTCCTAGCGGGCCAGCAAGAGACCCAGTACTTC
TRBJ1-1,TRBV19,NA,few,CASKAAAMNTEAFF,TGTGCCAGTAAAGCCGCTGCGATGAACACTGAAGCTTTCTTT
TRBJ1-1,TRBV4-1,TRBD1,many,CASSRDRGIEAFF,TGCGCCAGCAGCCGGGACAGGGGAATTGAAGCTTTCTTT
TRBJ2-7,TRBV7-6,TRBD1,NA,CASSLEPTGGPYEQYF,TGTGCCAGCAGCTTAGAGCCGACAGGGGGCCCCTACGAGCAGTACTTC
TRBJ2-1,TRBV18,NA,few,CASSWTERKQFF,TGTGCCAGCTCGTGGACAGAAAGAAAGCAGTTCTTC
TRBJ2-1,TRBV5-5,TRBD2,NA,CASSLATPSGRDNEQFF,TGTGCCAGCAGCTTGGCCACCCCTAGCGGGAGGGACAATGAGCAGTTCTTC
TRBJ2-2,TRBV7-8,TRBD2,few,CASSLPRRLAGEGGELFF,TGTGCCAGCAGCCTACCGCGTCGACTAGCGGGAGAGGGCGGGGAGCTGTTTTTT
TRBJ1-5,TRBV19,TRBD1,NA,CASSIWTGGNQPQHF,TGTGCCAGTAGTATCTGGACAGGGGGAAATCAGCCCCAGCATTTT
TRBJ1-6,TRBV6-6,TRBD1,once,CASSYSSPSGQAYPSSYNSPLHF,TGTGCCAGCAGTTACTCGAGCCCCTCTGGACAGGCTTATCCTAGCTCCTATAATTCACCCCTCCACTTT
TRBJ1-5,TRBV3-1,NA,NA,CASSQVTSGTQHF,TGTGCCAGCAGCCAAGTAACTTCAGGGACCCAGCATTTT
TRBJ2-4,TRBV6-5,NA,NA,CASSYSRGAEAKNIQYF,TGTGCCAGCAGTTACTCGAGAGGGGCAGAGGCCAAAAACATTCAGTACTTC
TRBJ2-5,TRBV15,NA,once,CATRRDPQPQETQYF,TGTGCCACCCGCAGAGATCCCCAACCCCAAGAGACCCAGTACTTC
TRBJ2-3,TRBV7-2,TRBD2,NA,CASRRSGGLTDTQYF,TGTGCCAGCAGACGGAGCGGGGGACTCACAGATACGCAGTATTTT
TRBJ2-1,TRBV7-9,TRBD1,few,CASSLVGQPSVSSYNEQFF,TGTGCCAGCAGCTTAGTGGGACAGCCATCGGTGAGCTCCTACAATGAGCAGTTCTTC
TRBJ1-3,TRBV12-3/TRBV12-4,NA,NA,CASSSRRGASGNTIYF,TGTGCCAGCAGTTCCCGAAGGGGGGCCTCTGGAAACACCATATATTTT
TRBJ2-5,TRBV28,TRBD1,few,CASSRTGTVETQYF,TGTGCCAGCAGCCGAACCGGGACAGTTGAGACCCAGTACTTC
TRBJ2-1,TRBV3-1,NA,NA,CASSLSPLANEQFF,TGTGCCAGCAGCCTTTCCCCTCTTGCCAATGAGCAGTTCTTC